The 25 T cell receptor beta chains listed next were all sequenced from one sample in a study of shared clonotypes between healthy human individuals. Only in-frame clones appear in the TCRdb table, and some are missing; sequencing was by immunoSEQ multiplex PCR. The sample yields about 2.4 million clones, 80% to 95% seen once. Input material: naive CD4+ T cells from PBMCs. Noted subset: CD45RA+ positively selected. The receptor set was obtained from a man aged 18 to 29 in good health. Some clones in this sample may be carry-over from other donors' samples.

This clone was recorded only once. The rearrangement joins TRBV2 to TRBJ2-1, with 10 nucleotides matching TRBD2. This CDR3 is 15 amino acids long. Germline assignment: CDR1 SNHLY and CDR2 FYNNEI. The V segment lost 6 bases and the J segment 7 bases; nucleotides outside the gene matches: 9. CDR3 protein: CASSGTSDNRNEQFF. Written as DNA, the CDR3 is TGTGCCAGCAGCGGGACTAGCGACAACAGGAATGAGCAGTTCTTC.

The sample holds one count of this clone. The V call is TRBV7-2, the J call TRBJ2-1; D is ambiguous. Between the trimmed V and J ends, which lost 4 bases and 8 bases, there was a span of 15 bases. The CDR3 has 14 residues. From germline, CDR1 is SGHTA and CDR2 FQGNSA. The CDR3 sequence is CASSSHQINYEQFF. Written as DNA, the CDR3 is TGTGCCAGCAGCTCCCATCAGATCAATTATGAGCAGTTCTTC.

CDR3 amino acids: CATSIRDSLLAGGYEQYF. CDR3 coding DNA: TGTGCCACCTCCATACGGGACAGTTTACTAGCGGGAGGGTACGAGCAGTACTTC. The chain has TRBV2 and TRBJ2-7, with 13 bases aligning to TRBD2. This CDR3 has 18 residues. The trim removed 10 bases at V and 4 bases at J, leaving 19 bases unmatched. Germline CDR1 and CDR2: SNHLY and FYNNEI. The full variable domain, with the rest looked up from reference TRBV2 and TRBJ2-7, is EPEVTQTPSHQVTQMGQEVILRCVPISNHLYFYWYRQILGQKVEFLVSFYNNEISEKSEIFDDQFSVERPDGSNFTLKIRSTKLEDSAMYFCATSIRDSLLAGGYEQYFGPGTRLTVT.

This sequence joins TRBV14 and TRBJ2-3; no definite D call. The germline gives CDR1 SGHDN, CDR2 FVKESK. The CDR3 length is 17 residues. Deletions cut 0 bases from V and 3 bases from J, with 16 bases between. This CDR3 is CASSQDWWQAQTDTQYF. Written as DNA, the CDR3 is TGTGCCAGCAGCCAAGATTGGTGGCAGGCGCAGACAGATACGCAGTATTTT.

The gene calls are TRBV28 and TRBJ2-7; tentatively, D is TRBD2 (6 bases). Trimming stripped 2 bases from V and 3 bases from J, with 23 bases between. Germline CDR1 and CDR2: MDHEN and SYDVKM. The CDR3 is 18 residues long. The CDR3 region is CASSLAPLTGREDYEQYF. The CDR3 DNA reads TGTGCCAGCAGTTTAGCCCCATTAACCGGGCGGGAAGACTACGAGCAGTACTTC.

The V call is TRBV28, the J call TRBJ2-7; 7 bases match TRBD1. CDR3 length: 14 residues. The V gene end was trimmed by 5 bases and the J gene end by 4 bases; junction bases not matched to a gene: 8. The V gene's germline CDR1 is MDHEN and CDR2 SYDVKM. CDR3 bases: TGTGCCAGCAGTAACGGACAGGCGCAATACGAGCAGTACTTC. Translated: CASSNGQAQYEQYF.

The V call is TRBV5-4, the J call TRBJ2-7; 9 nucleotides line up with TRBD1. With V trimmed by 0 bases and J by 4 bases, 8 bases remained unmatched. The CDR3 length is 16 residues. Per the germline V gene, CDR1 is SGHNT and CDR2 is YYREEE (reference sequence). Written as DNA, the CDR3 is TGTGCCAGCAGCTTGGCCGGGGGGACAGGGTCGTACGAGCAGTACTTC. Translation gives CASSLAGGTGSYEQYF.

The V call is TRBV7-9, the J call TRBJ2-1; no definite D call. The CDR3 runs to 13 residues. CDR1 and CDR2 (germline): SEHNR, FQNEAQ (reference sequence). Trimming cost V 1 base and J 6 bases, with 7 bases left between them. The DNA of the CDR3 is TGTGCCAGCAGCTTAGTCGCGATCAATGAGCAGTTCTTC. Its protein is CASSLVAINEQFF.

This clone was detected only a few times. This rearrangement joins TRBV2 to TRBJ1-5; D is ambiguous. V was trimmed by 8 bases and J by 1 base, leaving 6 bases between them. This CDR3 has 12 amino acids. The germline CDR1 and CDR2 sequences are SNHLY and FYNNEI. CDR3 residues: CASARSNQPQHF. CDR3 bases: TGTGCCAGCGCCAGAAGCAATCAGCCCCAGCATTTT.

This clone came up a few times. The chain employs TRBV7-8 and TRBJ1-3; D gene uncertain. V was clipped by 3 bases and J by 0 bases, with 0 bases between them. Germline CDR1 is SGHVS and CDR2 is FQNEAQ. The CDR3 spans 12 residues. The CDR3 DNA sequence: TGTGCCAGCAGCTTCTCTGGAAACACCATATATTTT. This encodes CASSFSGNTIYF.

This chain connects TRBV5-1 to TRBJ1-1; TRBD1 matches at 8 bases. Germline CDR1 is SGHRS and CDR2 is YFSETQ. The junction had 11 bases not matched to a gene; V was cut back by 4 bases and J by 6 bases. CDR3 length equals 15 residues. The chain's CDR3 is CASSSNTGGEAEAFF. DNA for the CDR3: TGCGCCAGCAGCAGCAACACAGGGGGAGAGGCTGAAGCTTTCTTT.

This clone has a handful of counts. The sample holds other DNA sequences that translate to the same CDR3. The V and J genes are TRBV14 and TRBJ2-1, with no clear D. The CDR3 runs to 13 residues. V lost 0 bases to trimming and J lost 4 bases, with 4 bases between them. Germline-derived CDR1 and CDR2 are SGHDN and FVKESK. The CDR3: CASSQDRYNEQFF. In DNA form, the CDR3 reads TGTGCCAGCAGCCAAGACAGATACAATGAGCAGTTCTTC.

This CDR3 is CASSLWGTGTAYEQYF. Here the CDR3 DNA reads TGTGCCAGCAGCTTATGGGGTACAGGGACGGCCTACGAGCAGTACTTC. The rearrangement joins TRBV11-2 to TRBJ2-7, with D possibly being TRBD1 (6 bases). The CDR3 is made up of 16 amino acids. CDR1 and CDR2 from the germline V gene are SGHAT and FQNNGV. V was cut by 2 bases and J by 2 bases, with 16 bases left in between.

This chain connects TRBV28 to TRBJ2-5; D remains ambiguous. The CDR3 runs 13 residues. The V and J ends lost 10 bases and 1 base respectively, with 13 bases between them. Germline V gene sequence: CDR1 MDHEN, CDR2 SYDVKM. CDR3 sequence: CAINRPTQETQYF. Here the CDR3 DNA reads TGTGCCATCAATCGGCCAACCCAAGAGACCCAGTACTTC.

The genes are TRBV2 and TRBJ2-1; the match to TRBD1 covers 8 bases. CDR3 length equals 14 residues. CDR1 and CDR2 (germline): SNHLY, FYNNEI. V lost 8 bases and J lost 6; bases outside the gene matches: 9. In nucleotides, the CDR3 is TGTGCCAGCTCGAGGGCAGGGGGCTTCAATGAGCAGTTCTTC. It codes for CASSRAGGFNEQFF.

This chain links TRBV27 with TRBJ2-1; TRBD1 matches at 10 bases. The germline V gene has CDR1 MNHEY and CDR2 SMNVEV (reference sequence). The CDR3 loop spans 14 amino acids. V was pared by 4 bases and J by 7 bases, with 4 bases of the junction left unmatched. DNA of the CDR3: TGTGCCAGCAGTTCTCCGGGACAGGGGAATGAGCAGTTCTTC. Translated, it gives CASSSPGQGNEQFF.

To note about this clone: Distinct nucleotide sequences in the sample also encode this CDR3. V is TRBV19 and J is TRBJ1-1, with a tentative D call TRBD1 (5 bases). Germline V gives CDR1 LNHDA, CDR2 SQIVND (reference sequence). CDR3 length equals 13 residues. Trimming took 4 bases from V and 4 from J, leaving 10 bases between them. CDR3 coding DNA: TGTGCCAGTAGTACAGGGAGAGGCACTGAAGCTTTCTTT. It translates to CASSTGRGTEAFF.

V usage is TRBV6-5 and J usage is TRBJ2-4, with D maybe TRBD1 (6 bases). Looked up from germline, CDR1 is MNHEY and CDR2 is SVGAGI. The germline V and J ends were trimmed by 7 bases and 7 bases, with 11 bases remaining between them. CDR3 length: 12 amino acids. CDR3 in DNA: TGTGCCAGCACCTCCCAGGGGAACATTCAGTACTTC. Amino acid sequence: CASTSQGNIQYF.

The chain employs TRBV9 and TRBJ2-2; TRBD1 matches at 12 bases. The CDR3 is 14 residues long. Trimming cost V 4 bases and J 9 bases; bases outside gene matches: 4. Germline V gene lookup returns CDR1 SGDLS and CDR2 YYNGEE. DNA of the CDR3: TGTGCCAGCAGCCTAGGGACAGGGGGCCGGGAGCTGTTTTTT. It is translated as CASSLGTGGRELFF.

J is TRBJ2-1 and V is TRBV19, with 9 positions matching TRBD1. The V gene end was trimmed by 7 bases and the J gene end by 8 bases; junction bases not matched to a gene: 9. There are 14 residues in the CDR3. Germline assignment: CDR1 LNHDA and CDR2 SQIVND (reference sequence). The CDR3 coding sequence is TGTGCCAGTAATACACAGGGGGCTTGGGATGAGCAGTTCTTC. Its protein product is CASNTQGAWDEQFF.

The chain combines TRBV10-3 with TRBJ1-2; perhaps TRBD1 as D (5 bases). V shed 8 bases and J shed 1 base, with 20 bases lying between them. Germline V gene data show CDR1 as ENHRY and CDR2 as SYGVKD. The CDR3 is 16 amino acids. In DNA, the CDR3 is TGTGCCATCCGACCATCAAAAGGGGAAGATAACTATGGCTACACCTTC. Its translation is CAIRPSKGEDNYGYTF.

The chain carries TRBV2 and TRBJ1-4; 9 bases line up with TRBD1. The CDR3 totals 14 residues. CDR1 and CDR2 (germline): SNHLY, FYNNEI. V was clipped by 6 bases and J by 8 bases; unmatched bases: 7. CDR3 protein: CASRADRGDEKLFF. The CDR3, as DNA: TGTGCCAGCAGAGCCGACAGGGGGGACGAAAAACTGTTTTTT. The full variable domain, with the rest looked up from reference TRBV2 and TRBJ1-4, is EPEVTQTPSHQVTQMGQEVILRCVPISNHLYFYWYRQILGQKVEFLVSFYNNEISEKSEIFDDQFSVERPDGSNFTLKIRSTKLEDSAMYFCASRADRGDEKLFFGSGTQLSVL.

This chain connects TRBV6-1 to TRBJ1-4; D is uncertain. The CDR3 is 14 amino acids. V dropped 7 bases and J dropped 12 bases, with 21 bases sitting between them. Germline assignment: CDR1 MNHNS and CDR2 SASEGT. The CDR3 spells CASTNSRAFGELFF. As DNA, the CDR3 is TGTGCCAGCACTAACAGCCGGGCCTTCGGGGAACTGTTTTTT.

This clone was picked up one time. This chain connects TRBV28 to TRBJ1-1; 9 bases fit TRBD1. V lost 2 bases, J lost 5 bases, and 6 bases stayed unmatched. This CDR3 region has 15 residues. In germline, CDR1 is MDHEN, CDR2 SYDVKM. The CDR3 nucleotides are TGTGCCAGCAGTTTAGGGACAGGGCGAGGGACTGAAGCTTTCTTT. It specifies CASSLGTGRGTEAFF.

This chain links TRBV28 with TRBJ2-1, with 7 nucleotides matching TRBD1. Germline V gene sequence: CDR1 MDHEN, CDR2 SYDVKM. J was trimmed by 3 bases and V by 7 bases; bases with no gene match: 6. This CDR3 is built from 14 residues. The chain's CDR3 is CASIQGQNYNEQFF. The CDR3 nucleotides read TGTGCCAGCATCCAGGGACAGAACTACAATGAGCAGTTCTTC.